Following are 32 T cell receptor beta chains from one sample sequenced in a study of blood T cell repertoires in COVID-19. Clones were read by immunoSEQ multiplex PCR, and TCRdb kept only the in-frame ones, dropping some. The sample records 130,000 or so clones, about 83% being singletons. The material sequenced was peripheral blood. These receptor sequences come from a man aged 55 to 69 with acute or convalescent COVID-19.

V is TRBV7-8 and J is TRBJ2-1; the D is unclear. The CDR3 sequence is 13 residues long. In germline, CDR1 is SGHVS, CDR2 FQNEAQ. Trimming stripped 3 bases from V and 5 bases from J, with 8 bases between. CDR3 coding DNA: TGTGCCAGCAGCTTCTCTGGCCACAATGAGCAGTTCTTC. Translated, it gives CASSFSGHNEQFF.

The rearrangement links TRBV19 to TRBJ2-1; 7 bases are a match to TRBD2. J lost 10 bases, V lost 1 base, and 10 bases had no gene match. CDR1 is LNHDA, CDR2 SQIVND, per germline (reference sequence). The length of the CDR3 is 15 residues. CDR3 sequence (DNA): TGTGCCAGTAGTATAGCTCCCGGACTAGGCGTAGAGCAGTTCTTC. Protein product: CASSIAPGLGVEQFF.

The gene calls are TRBV6-5 and TRBJ2-7, with a weak D call TRBD1 (6 bases). Deletions cut 5 bases from V and 4 bases from J, with 18 bases between. The CDR3 loop spans 15 amino acids. Germline loops: CDR1 MNHEY, CDR2 SVGAGI. Here the CDR3 reads CASSLGAGALYEQYF. The CDR3 nucleotides read TGTGCCAGCAGTCTCGGGGCAGGGGCTTTGTACGAGCAGTACTTC.

The chain employs TRBV30 and TRBJ2-7; 7 bases are a match to TRBD2. Germline V CDR1 and CDR2: GTSNPN, SVGIG (reference sequence). V was clipped by 2 bases and J by 4 bases; unmatched bases: 2. The CDR3 loop spans 12 amino acids. This CDR3 is CAWSTSVYEQYF. The DNA of the CDR3 is TGTGCCTGGAGTACTAGCGTTTACGAGCAGTACTTC. The full variable domain, rest sourced from reference TRBV30 and TRBJ2-7, is SQTIHQWPATLVQPVGSPLSLECTVEGTSNPNLYWYRQAAGRGLQLLFYSVGIGQISSEVPQNLSASRPQDRQFILSSKKLLLSDSGFYLCAWSTSVYEQYFGPGTRLTVT.

This chain connects TRBV7-2 to TRBJ2-3; no clear D. CDR1 is SGHTA, CDR2 FQGNSA, per germline. The CDR3 is 14 amino acids. The V and J ends lost 1 base and 2 bases respectively, with 7 bases between them. The CDR3 spells CASSLVGPTDTQYF. DNA of the CDR3: TGTGCCAGCAGCTTAGTTGGGCCCACAGATACGCAGTATTTT.

The rearrangement links TRBV27 to TRBJ2-3, with D tentatively TRBD1 (5 bases). V dropped 7 bases and J dropped 3 bases, with 11 bases sitting between them. Germline V CDR1 and CDR2: MNHEY, SMNVEV (reference sequence). The CDR3 runs 13 residues. In DNA form, the CDR3 reads TGTGCCAGCATTCAGGGTAGTACAGATACGCAGTATTTT. It translates to CASIQGSTDTQYF.

To note about this clone: Mismatch with germline at one junction end may stem from a read error. The DNA of the CDR3 is TGTGCTAGCAGTTTGACAGGAGCGAATGAGCAGTTCTTC. This translates into CASSLTGANEQFF. The chain employs TRBV7-7 and TRBJ2-1; the D gene is possibly TRBD1 (6 bases). This CDR3 is built from 13 residues. Germline values: CDR1 SSHAT, CDR2 FNYEAQ (reference sequence).

In the case of this clone: The identical CDR3 is also encoded by other nucleotide sequences in the sample. The chain employs TRBV5-1 and TRBJ2-3; TRBD1 aligns across 9 bases. The CDR3 runs to 15 residues. CDR1 is SGHRS, CDR2 YFSETQ, per germline. With V trimmed by 0 bases and J by 1 base, 0 bases remained unmatched. The CDR3 is CASSLGQGGTDTQYF. As DNA, the CDR3 is TGCGCCAGCAGCTTGGGACAGGGGGGCACAGATACGCAGTATTTT.

J is TRBJ2-1 and V is TRBV19; TRBD2 aligns across 9 bases. Germline assignment: CDR1 LNHDA and CDR2 SQIVND (reference sequence). The V segment lost 4 bases and the J segment 10 bases; nucleotides outside the gene matches: 8. This CDR3 is 14 amino acids long. This CDR3 reads CASSTAGGPWEQFF. The CDR3 DNA follows: TGTGCCAGTAGTACGGCGGGAGGGCCGTGGGAGCAGTTCTTC. Variable domain in full (rest from reference TRBV19 and TRBJ2-1): DGGITQSPKYLFRKEGQNVTLSCEQNLNHDAMYWYRQDPGQGLRLIYYSQIVNDFQKGDIAEGYSVSREKKESFPLTVTSAQKNPTAFYLCASSTAGGPWEQFFGPGTRLTVL.

This clone was seen a handful of times. V gene TRBV27 combines with J gene TRBJ1-5; a weak D match, TRBD1 (5 bases). The germline V gene has CDR1 MNHEY and CDR2 SMNVEV (reference sequence). The CDR3 totals 12 residues. Trimming stripped 10 bases from V and 2 bases from J, with 9 bases between. The chain's CDR3 is CATSGGNQPQHF. CDR3 coding DNA: TGTGCCACTTCGGGGGGCAATCAGCCCCAGCATTTT.

The chain joins TRBV19 to TRBJ2-1; D might be TRBD1 (5 bases). V was clipped by 7 bases and J by 4 bases, with 14 bases between them. In germline, CDR1 is LNHDA, CDR2 SQIVND (reference sequence). The CDR3 totals 14 residues. In DNA, the CDR3 is TGTGCCAGTAACCCAGGGATAGGGTACAATGAGCAGTTCTTC. Protein: CASNPGIGYNEQFF.

The table lists this clone with a few counts. V usage is TRBV15 and J usage is TRBJ2-7; 8 nucleotides agree with TRBD1. Germline V lookup: CDR1 LNHNV, CDR2 YYDKDF (reference sequence). The CDR3 is 14 residues long. J gave up 4 bases and V 3 bases, and 5 bases lay outside the gene matches. The CDR3, as DNA: TGTGCCACCAGCAGCGTCGGGACAGGATACGAGCAGTACTTC. Protein sequence: CATSSVGTGYEQYF.

The rearrangement uses TRBV25-1 and TRBJ1-4; D gene ambiguous. V was pared by 7 bases and J by 5 bases, with 20 bases between. Germline CDR1 reads MGHDK; CDR2 reads SYGVNS. The CDR3 has 16 residues. The chain's CDR3 is CASTSPVPAGNEKLFF. The CDR3 bases are TGTGCCAGCACCTCCCCCGTTCCAGCGGGAAATGAAAAACTGTTTTTT.

This chain uses TRBV19 with TRBJ2-2, with 9 bases lining up with TRBD1. V lost 4 bases, J lost 3 bases, and 3 bases stayed unmatched. CDR3 length: 15 residues. Per germline, CDR1 LNHDA and CDR2 SQIVND (reference sequence). CDR3 in DNA: TGTGCCAGTAGTACGACAGGGGGATACACCGGGGAGCTGTTTTTT. This encodes CASSTTGGYTGELFF.

This sequence joins TRBV5-4 and TRBJ2-5; TRBD2 aligns across 12 bases. This CDR3 contains 16 residues. Per germline, CDR1 SGHNT and CDR2 YYREEE (reference sequence). V shed 1 base and J 5 bases; nucleotides not matched to a gene: 6. The CDR3 DNA reads as TGTGCCAGCAGCTTGCGGACTAGCGGGATTGGCGAGACCCAGTACTTC. It is translated as CASSLRTSGIGETQYF.

This rearrangement joins TRBV28 to TRBJ2-1; 14 bases align to TRBD2. Per the germline V gene, CDR1 is MDHEN and CDR2 is SYDVKM. Trimming at V came to 5 bases and at J to 6 bases, leaving 3 bases not matched to a gene. There are 15 residues in the CDR3. CDR3 sequence: CASSLGTSGGNEQFF. The CDR3 nucleotides are TGTGCCAGCAGTCTTGGGACTAGCGGGGGCAATGAGCAGTTCTTC. Supplemented by reference TRBV28 and TRBJ2-1, the full variable domain reads DVKVTQSSRYLVKRTGEKVFLECVQDMDHENMFWYRQDPGLGLRLIYFSYDVKMKEKGDIPEGYSVSREKKERFSLILESASTNQTSMYLCASSLGTSGGNEQFFGPGTRLTVL.

For this clone: A clone one base away is much larger, so this may be a read error. The sample carries other DNA sequences with the same CDR3. The V call is TRBV9, the J call TRBJ2-1, with 10 nucleotides matching TRBD2. This CDR3 is built from 15 residues. Trimming removed 2 bases from V and 4 bases from J; junction bases left unmatched: 3. Germline V gene sequence: CDR1 SGDLS, CDR2 YYNGEE. CDR3 in DNA: TGTGCCAGCAGCGTCGGGACTAGCGATTACAATGAGCAGTTCTTC. Its protein is CASSVGTSDYNEQFF.

This clone was found a few times. This chain connects TRBV7-7 to TRBJ2-5; 9 nucleotides align to TRBD1. The V gene's germline CDR1 is SSHAT and CDR2 FNYEAQ (reference sequence). CDR3 length equals 16 residues. The V segment lost 5 bases and the J segment 4 bases; nucleotides outside the gene matches: 11. The CDR3: CASSRREGQGGETQYF. The CDR3 coding sequence is TGTGCCAGCAGCCGACGAGAGGGACAGGGAGGAGAGACCCAGTACTTC.

The gene calls are TRBV28 and TRBJ2-2; unclear D gene. This CDR3 comprises 14 residues. Between the trimmed V and J ends, which lost 8 bases and 2 bases, there was a span of 12 bases. From germline, CDR1 is MDHEN and CDR2 SYDVKM. CDR3 DNA: TGTGCCAGCCAGCGCCTACAAAACACCGGGGAGCTGTTTTTT. Translation: CASQRLQNTGELFF.

This chain links TRBV7-9 with TRBJ2-2, with D perhaps matching TRBD1 (6 bases). The CDR3 runs to 15 residues. The V gene's germline CDR1 is SEHNR and CDR2 FQNEAQ (reference sequence). V lost 3 bases and J 7 bases, leaving 15 bases between the germline ends. CDR3 protein: CASSFPTGGLGELFF. The CDR3 DNA follows: TGTGCCAGCAGCTTTCCGACAGGCGGGCTCGGGGAGCTGTTTTTT. The whole variable domain, remainder taken from reference TRBV7-9 and TRBJ2-2, is DTGVSQNPRHKITKRGQNVTFRCDPISEHNRLYWYRQTLGQGPEFLTYFQNEAQLEKSRLLSDRFSAERPKGSFSTLEIQRTEQGDSAMYLCASSFPTGGLGELFFGEGSRLTVL.

The chain employs TRBV27 and TRBJ2-5; 8 nucleotides match TRBD1. Germline CDR1 is MNHEY and CDR2 is SMNVEV (reference sequence). The V and J ends lost 5 bases and 3 bases, in that order; junction bases with no gene match: 5. This CDR3 is 14 amino acids long. The CDR3 nucleotides are TGTGCCAGCAGTAGACGACAGGGGAAAGAGACCCAGTACTTC. Translating it yields CASSRRQGKETQYF.

The chain employs TRBV7-9 and TRBJ2-5; TRBD1 matches 9 bases. CDR3 size: 16 residues. V was pared by 2 bases and J by 5 bases, with 9 bases of the junction left unmatched. Germline V lookup: CDR1 SEHNR, CDR2 FQNEAQ (reference sequence). CDR3 residues: CASSLTGTGIEETQYF. CDR3 coding DNA: TGTGCCAGCAGCTTAACCGGGACAGGGATAGAGGAGACCCAGTACTTC.

This chain links TRBV27 with TRBJ1-5; no clear D gene. The V end was cut by 5 bases, the J end by 9 bases, with 14 bases between. Germline V lookup: CDR1 MNHEY, CDR2 SMNVEV (reference sequence). This CDR3 region has 13 residues. In nucleotides, the CDR3 is TGTGCCAGCAGTGCCGGAGGATCTTCGCCCCAGCATTTT. Protein: CASSAGGSSPQHF.

The rearrangement links TRBV15 to TRBJ1-2, with D perhaps TRBD1 (5 bases). This CDR3 is built from 17 residues. With 3 bases removed from V and 8 bases from J, the gap between germline ends came to 25 bases. The germline V gene encodes CDR1 LNHNV and CDR2 YYDKDF (reference sequence). The CDR3 region is CATSRSENSRDSGGYTF. In DNA, the CDR3 is TGTGCCACCAGCAGGTCGGAAAATTCCCGGGACTCCGGAGGCTACACCTTC.

This rearrangement joins TRBV9 to TRBJ2-1, with a weak D call TRBD2 (5 bases). With 4 bases removed from V and 0 bases from J, the gap between germline ends came to 11 bases. Germline CDR1 SGDLS, CDR2 YYNGEE. The CDR3 consists of 15 residues. The CDR3 sequence is CASSTSSSSYNEQFF. CDR3 sequence (DNA): TGTGCCAGCAGCACTTCTAGCAGCTCCTACAATGAGCAGTTCTTC.

The genes are TRBV2 and TRBJ1-2; a possible D gene is TRBD1 (5 bases). V was trimmed by 1 base and J by 5 bases, leaving 8 bases between them. This CDR3 comprises 13 residues. From germline, CDR1 is SNHLY and CDR2 FYNNEI. The CDR3 loop reads CASSEEGWYGYTF. For the CDR3, the DNA is TGTGCCAGCAGTGAAGAGGGGTGGTATGGCTACACCTTC. The entire variable domain, with the rest obtained from reference TRBV2 and TRBJ1-2, is as follows: EPEVTQTPSHQVTQMGQEVILRCVPISNHLYFYWYRQILGQKVEFLVSFYNNEISEKSEIFDDQFSVERPDGSNFTLKIRSTKLEDSAMYFCASSEEGWYGYTFGSGTRLTVV.

The chain employs TRBV5-4 and TRBJ1-1; no clear D. This CDR3 spans 12 amino acids. Germline-derived CDR1 and CDR2 are SGHNT and YYREEE (reference sequence). V was pared by 2 bases and J by 1 base, with 3 bases between. The CDR3 spells CASSFRNTEAFF. In DNA, the CDR3 is TGTGCCAGCAGCTTCCGGAACACTGAAGCTTTCTTT.

The rearrangement links TRBV6-2 or TRBV6-3 to TRBJ2-6; possible D gene TRBD1, 6 bases. This CDR3 is built from 16 residues. V shed 2 bases and J shed 4 bases, with 12 bases lying between them. Germline loops: CDR1 MNHEY, CDR2 SVGEGT. The CDR3 DNA reads TGTGCCAGCAGTTACATATTGGGGGCCGGGGCCAACGTCCTGACTTTC. Residues: CASSYILGAGANVLTF.

The chain joins TRBV7-3 to TRBJ2-5, with 9 bases lining up with TRBD2. The CDR3 is 13 amino acids. The germline gives CDR1 SGHTA, CDR2 FQGTGA. The V segment lost 5 bases and the J segment 5 bases; nucleotides outside the gene matches: 3. The CDR3 DNA reads as TGTGCCAGCAGCGAGGGACTAGCTGAGACCCAGTACTTC. It translates to CASSEGLAETQYF.

The V and J genes are TRBV6-5 and TRBJ2-2, with 8 bases aligning to TRBD1. The CDR3 sequence is 15 residues long. V was pared by 6 bases and J by 3 bases, with 6 bases of the junction left unmatched. From germline, CDR1 is MNHEY and CDR2 SVGAGI. This CDR3 reads CASRPHRGDTGELFF. CDR3 sequence (DNA): TGTGCCAGCAGGCCTCACAGGGGGGACACCGGGGAGCTGTTTTTT.

This clone was observed a single time. The CDR3 loop reads CASSRVNSGANVLTF. CDR3 nucleotide sequence: TGTGCCAGCAGCCGGGTGAACTCTGGGGCCAACGTCCTGACTTTC. The chain carries TRBV5-6 and TRBJ2-6; D is undetermined. Germline V gene lookup returns CDR1 SGHDT and CDR2 YYEEEE. The CDR3 consists of 15 residues. Deletions cut 4 bases from V and 0 bases from J, with 8 bases between.

The genes are TRBV24-1 and TRBJ2-3; no definite D call. Trimming pared 0 bases from V and 0 bases from J, leaving 6 bases between. The V gene's germline CDR1 is KGHDR and CDR2 SFDVKD. CDR3 size: 15 residues. CDR3 loop: CATSDLARSTDTQYF. CDR3 nucleotides: TGTGCCACCAGTGATTTGGCCAGGAGCACAGATACGCAGTATTTT.